Shown below are 4 T cell receptor beta chains from a single sample sequenced in a study of regulatory T cells in long-lasting Graves disease. CDR3-region Arm-PCR and iRepertoire HTBI primers produced the TCR beta libraries. TCRdb reprocessed the multiplex PCR reads via MiXCR and lists one record per CDR3 protein. The data contain under 450,000 distinct CDR3 sequences, 23% of them singletons. Time point meaning: persistent/refractory GD, antithyroid drugs over 5 years with positive TRAb. The TCR library was made from RNA that had been extracted from PBMCs in TRIzol. The source was peripheral blood mononuclear cells (PBMCs), collected when the disease was refractory, from a patient treated with antithyroid drugs. Every receptor here comes from a female donor with Graves disease.

A word on this clonotype: Since no conserved phenylalanine or tryptophan closes the CDR3, a read error is the likely cause. The rearrangement joins TRBV6-1 to TRBJ2-5, with 9 bases lining up with TRBD1. This CDR3 has 15 amino acids. Germline assignment: CDR1 MNHNS and CDR2 SASEGT. V trimming: 5 bases; J trimming: 4 bases; junction bases outside the gene matches: 8. CDR3 nucleotides: TGTGCCAGCAGTAAAGGACAGGGGTATGGAGAGACCCAGTACTCC. It codes for CASSKGQGYGETQYS.

As DNA, the CDR3 is TGTGCCAGCGTACCTCTCGCGGGAGGGCCCTACAATGAGCAGTTCTTC. Protein sequence: CASVPLAGGPYNEQFF. The chain joins TRBV7-9 to TRBJ2-1; 9 nucleotides match TRBD2. The CDR3 covers 16 residues. Germline V gene sequence: CDR1 SEHNR, CDR2 FQNEAQ (reference sequence). V lost 8 bases to trimming and J lost 2 bases; unmatched junction nucleotides: 10.

This clonotype has a single count. This chain links TRBV5-1 with TRBJ2-4, with a possible D match to TRBD2 (6 bases). Trimming took 5 bases from V and 9 from J, leaving 9 bases between them. Germline CDR1 is SGHRS and CDR2 is YFSETQ. The CDR3 totals 11 residues. The DNA of the CDR3 is TGCGCCAGCAGATCCGGGGGCATTCAGTACTTC. This gives the protein CASRSGGIQYF. The full variable domain, rest sourced from reference TRBV5-1 and TRBJ2-4, is KAGVTQTPRYLIKTRGQQVTLSCSPISGHRSVSWYQQTPGQGLQFLFEYFSETQRNKGNFPGRFSGRQFSNSRSEMNVSTLELGDSALYLCASRSGGIQYFGAGTRLSVL.

The table lists this clonotype with a few counts. V is TRBV5-1 and J is TRBJ1-2, with TRBD1 matching 7 bases. In germline, CDR1 is SGHRS, CDR2 YFSETQ. The CDR3 is 14 residues long. The V and J ends lost 0 bases and 6 bases, in that order; junction bases with no gene match: 5. The CDR3 protein is CASSLEGTVDGYTF. In DNA form, the CDR3 reads TGCGCCAGCAGCTTGGAGGGGACAGTCGATGGCTACACCTTC.